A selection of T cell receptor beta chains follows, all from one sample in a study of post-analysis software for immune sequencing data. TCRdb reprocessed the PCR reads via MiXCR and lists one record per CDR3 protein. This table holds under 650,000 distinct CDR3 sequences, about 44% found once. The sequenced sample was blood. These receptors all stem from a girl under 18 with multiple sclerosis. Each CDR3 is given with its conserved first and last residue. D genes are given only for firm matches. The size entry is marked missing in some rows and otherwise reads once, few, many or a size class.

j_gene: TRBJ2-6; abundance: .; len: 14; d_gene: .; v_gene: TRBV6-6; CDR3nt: TGTGCCAGCAGTGATCACTCTGGGGCCAACGTCCTGACTTTC; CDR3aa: CASSDHSGANVLTF
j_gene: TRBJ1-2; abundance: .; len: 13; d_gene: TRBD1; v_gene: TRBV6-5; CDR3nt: TGTGCCAGCAGGGGACAGGGGGCAAGAGGCTACACCTTC; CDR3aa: CASRGQGARGYTF
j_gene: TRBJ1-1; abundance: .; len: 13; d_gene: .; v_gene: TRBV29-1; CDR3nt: TGCAGCGCCCGGCCCAGACTAAACACTGAAGCTTTCTTT; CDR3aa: CSARPRLNTEAFF
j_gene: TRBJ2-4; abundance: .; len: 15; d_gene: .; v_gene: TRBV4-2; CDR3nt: TGTGCCAGCAGCCAAGAGCCCGGGACCAAAAACATTCAGTACTTC; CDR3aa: CASSQEPGTKNIQYF
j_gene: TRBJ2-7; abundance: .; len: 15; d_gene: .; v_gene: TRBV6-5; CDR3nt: TGTGCCAGCAGTTCTGAGGGTAGGGCAGCCTACGAGCAGTACTTC; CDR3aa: CASSSEGRAAYEQYF
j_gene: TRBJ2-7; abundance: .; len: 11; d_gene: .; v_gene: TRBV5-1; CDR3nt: TGCGCCAGCAGAGCCACCTACGAGCAGTACTTC; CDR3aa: CASRATYEQYF
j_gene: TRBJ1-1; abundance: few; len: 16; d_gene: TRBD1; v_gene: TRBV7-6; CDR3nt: TGTGCCAGCAGCTTAGCAGGACAGGGAAGGAACACTGAAGCTTTCTTT; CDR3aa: CASSLAGQGRNTEAFF
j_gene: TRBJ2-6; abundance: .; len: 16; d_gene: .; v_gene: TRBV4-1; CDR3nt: TGCGCCAGCAGCCAAGATTCGGGGACCGGGGCCAACGTCCTGACTTTC; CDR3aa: CASSQDSGTGANVLTF
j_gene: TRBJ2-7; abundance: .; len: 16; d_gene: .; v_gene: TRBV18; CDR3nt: TGTGCCAGCTCACCAAAGGCTTCCGCCAGCTCCTACGAGCAGTACTTC; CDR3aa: CASSPKASASSYEQYF
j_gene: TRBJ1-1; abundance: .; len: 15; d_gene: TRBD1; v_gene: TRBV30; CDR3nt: TGTGCCTGGACCCGGACAGGACAGGGGGCCACTGAAGCTTTCTTT; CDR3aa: CAWTRTGQGATEAFF
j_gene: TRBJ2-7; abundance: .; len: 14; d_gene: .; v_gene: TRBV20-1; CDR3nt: TGCAGTGCTGCTACCGGGACCGCCGTCTACGAGCAGTACTTC; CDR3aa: CSAATGTAVYEQYF
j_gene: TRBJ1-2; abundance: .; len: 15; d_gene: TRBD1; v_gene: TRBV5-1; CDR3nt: TGCGCCAGCAGCTTGGTGTCAGGGGGCAATTATGGCTACACCTTC; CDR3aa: CASSLVSGGNYGYTF
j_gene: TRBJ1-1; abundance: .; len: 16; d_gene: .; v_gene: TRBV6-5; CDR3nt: TGTGCCAGCAGTACGACTTGGGTGAGACGGAACACTGAAGCTTTCTTT; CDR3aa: CASSTTWVRRNTEAFF